A single sample gave rise to the 4 T cell receptor beta chains below, sequenced in a study of blood T cell repertoires in COVID-19. Assay: immunoSEQ multiplex PCR; the TCRdb copy retains only in-frame clones and omits some. The data contain under 200,000 clones, 70% to 90% of them singletons. The sample consisted of peripheral blood. The receptors were gathered from a man aged 60 to 69 with active or convalescent COVID-19.

The V call is TRBV4-2, the J call TRBJ2-7; 7 bases fit TRBD2. Germline-derived CDR1 and CDR2 are LGHNA and YNFKEQ. The CDR3 covers 16 residues. V shed 0 bases and J 0 bases; nucleotides not matched to a gene: 5. CDR3 DNA sequence: TGTGCCAGCAGCCAAGACGTCGGGAGGCTCTCCTACGAGCAGTACTTC. It encodes CASSQDVGRLSYEQYF.

This chain joins TRBV30 and TRBJ1-2; the match to TRBD1 covers 8 bases. The CDR3 is 14 residues long. The germline V gene encodes CDR1 GTSNPN and CDR2 SVGIG (reference sequence). J gave up 5 bases and V 4 bases, and 9 bases lay outside the gene matches. CDR3 nucleotides: TGTGCCTGGAACCCTGGGACAGGAATGTATGGCTACACCTTC. Protein sequence: CAWNPGTGMYGYTF.

This clone was counted once. The rearrangement uses TRBV30 and TRBJ1-1; weak D call: TRBD1 (6 bases). The CDR3 extends over 14 amino acids. From germline, CDR1 is GTSNPN and CDR2 SVGIG (reference sequence). V was clipped by 5 bases and J by 0 bases, with 13 bases between them. The DNA of the CDR3 is TGTGCCTGGGCCCGAACAGGGTTGAACACTGAAGCTTTCTTT. The encoded protein is CAWARTGLNTEAFF.

CDR3 bases: TGTGCCAGCAGCTTAGCAGGGGGTGACACTGAAGCTTTCTTT. Its translation: CASSLAGGDTEAFF. V is TRBV11-3 and J is TRBJ1-1, with 7 nucleotides matching TRBD1. This CDR3 has 14 amino acids. Germline trimming cut 1 base from V and 3 bases from J; bases unmatched to any gene: 2. Germline-derived CDR1 and CDR2 are SGHNT and YENEEA.